Below, one T cell receptor (beta chain) is given with its context. Its target is not known. This record comes from a study of chemoradiotherapy in HPV16-positive cancers. Study-wide points: Candidate HPV-specific clones and E7-related TCR motifs grew in tumor during treatment.

Repeated repertoire sampling spanned the course of chemoradiotherapy. Trimming shortened V by 1 base and J by 6 bases, and 15 bases separated the two germline ends. CDR3 size: 15 residues. The V gene's germline CDR1 is LGHNA and CDR2 YSLEER. Clones were read by immunoSEQ multiplex PCR, and TCRdb kept only the in-frame ones, dropping some. The sample comprises about 5,000 clones, 80% of which are singletons, and more than 35% rests with the top ten. The clonotype originates from a human donor with HPV-associated anogenital cancer. This chain links TRBV4-3 with TRBJ1-1, with a possible D match to TRBD1 (5 bases). This sample was gathered from a patient who underwent chemoradiotherapy. CDR3 in amino acids: CASSQVVWTFSEAFF. In DNA form, the CDR3 reads TGCGCCAGCAGCCAAGTGGTTTGGACATTCTCTGAAGCTTTCTTT.